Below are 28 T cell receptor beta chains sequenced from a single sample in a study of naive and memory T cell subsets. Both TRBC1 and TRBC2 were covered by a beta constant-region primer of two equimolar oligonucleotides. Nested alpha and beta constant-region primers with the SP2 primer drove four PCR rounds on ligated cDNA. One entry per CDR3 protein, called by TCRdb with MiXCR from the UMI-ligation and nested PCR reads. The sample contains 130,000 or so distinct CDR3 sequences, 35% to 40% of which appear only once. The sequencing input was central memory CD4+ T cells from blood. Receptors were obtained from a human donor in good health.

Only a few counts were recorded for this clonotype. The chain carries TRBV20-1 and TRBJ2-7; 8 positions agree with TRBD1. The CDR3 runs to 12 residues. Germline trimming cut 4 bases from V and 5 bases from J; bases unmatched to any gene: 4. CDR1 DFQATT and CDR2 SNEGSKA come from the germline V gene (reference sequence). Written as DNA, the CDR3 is TGCAGTGCTATAGTACAGGGGGACGAGCAGTACTTC. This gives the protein CSAIVQGDEQYF.

The CDR3 DNA sequence: TGTGCCAGCAGCTCCCTCCGTCGGCGGGATGGCTACACCTTC. This encodes CASSSLRRRDGYTF. The V call is TRBV5-6, the J call TRBJ1-2; D uncertain. The CDR3 covers 14 residues. Trimming took off 3 bases at V and 6 bases at J, with 15 bases between the two ends. Germline V gives CDR1 SGHDT, CDR2 YYEEEE.

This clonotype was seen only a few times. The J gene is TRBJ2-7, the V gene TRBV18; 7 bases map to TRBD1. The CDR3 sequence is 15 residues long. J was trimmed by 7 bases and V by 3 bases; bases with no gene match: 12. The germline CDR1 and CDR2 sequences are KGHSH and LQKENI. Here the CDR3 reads CASSPIAQGVGEQYF. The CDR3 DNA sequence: TGTGCCAGCTCACCGATCGCGCAGGGGGTTGGGGAGCAGTACTTC.

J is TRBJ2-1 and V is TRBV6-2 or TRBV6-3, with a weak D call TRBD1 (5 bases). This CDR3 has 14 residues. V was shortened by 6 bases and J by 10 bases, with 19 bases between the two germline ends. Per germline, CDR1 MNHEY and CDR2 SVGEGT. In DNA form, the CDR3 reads TGTGCCAGCAGACGATTGCAGGGTGCTTGGGAGCAGTTCTTC. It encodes CASRRLQGAWEQFF.

For the CDR3, the DNA is TGTGCCAGCAGCAAACGAACACTAGATCCGGAGACCCAGTACTTC. Its protein is CASSKRTLDPETQYF. The chain has TRBV3-1 and TRBJ2-5, with D tentatively TRBD2 (5 bases). This CDR3 region has 15 residues. V was trimmed by 5 bases and J by 5 bases, leaving 18 bases between them. Germline lookup yields CDR1 LGHDT and CDR2 YNNKEL (reference sequence).

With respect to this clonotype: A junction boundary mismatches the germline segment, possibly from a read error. The CDR3 nucleotides are TGTGCCAGCAGCCTGACTAGCGGCCGGGGCGAGCAGTACTTT. Its translation is CASSLTSGRGEQYF. The J gene is TRBJ2-7, the V gene TRBV12-3 or TRBV12-4; 9 bases agree with TRBD2. This CDR3 is 14 amino acids long.

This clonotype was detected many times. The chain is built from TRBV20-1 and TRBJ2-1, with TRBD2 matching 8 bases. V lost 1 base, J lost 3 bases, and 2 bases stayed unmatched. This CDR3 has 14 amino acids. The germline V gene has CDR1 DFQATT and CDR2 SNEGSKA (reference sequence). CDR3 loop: CSARVGTSYNEQFF. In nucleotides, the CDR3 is TGCAGTGCTAGAGTTGGGACTAGCTACAATGAGCAGTTCTTC.

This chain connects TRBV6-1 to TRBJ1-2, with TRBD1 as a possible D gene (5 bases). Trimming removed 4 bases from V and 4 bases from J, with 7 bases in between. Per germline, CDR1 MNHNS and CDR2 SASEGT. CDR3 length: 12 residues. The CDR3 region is CASSGTSYGYTF. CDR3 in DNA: TGTGCCAGCAGTGGGACAAGCTATGGCTACACCTTC.

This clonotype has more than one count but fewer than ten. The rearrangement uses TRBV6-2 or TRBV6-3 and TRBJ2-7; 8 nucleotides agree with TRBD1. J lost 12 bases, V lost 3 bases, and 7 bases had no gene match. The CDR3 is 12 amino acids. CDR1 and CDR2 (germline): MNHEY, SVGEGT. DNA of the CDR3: TGTGCCAGCAGTTATCCTGGACAGGGTTCGTACTTC. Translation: CASSYPGQGSYF.

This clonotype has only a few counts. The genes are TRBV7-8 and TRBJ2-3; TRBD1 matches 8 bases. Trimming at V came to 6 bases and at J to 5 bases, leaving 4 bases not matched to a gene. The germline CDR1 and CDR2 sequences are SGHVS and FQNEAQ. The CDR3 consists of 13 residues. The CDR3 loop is CASSLDRGDTQYF. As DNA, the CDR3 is TGTGCCAGCAGTCTCGACAGGGGAGATACGCAGTATTTT. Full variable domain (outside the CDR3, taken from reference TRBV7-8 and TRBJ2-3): GAGVSQSPRYKVAKRGQDVALRCDPISGHVSLFWYQQALGQGPEFLTYFQNEAQLDKSGLPSDRFFAERPEGSVSTLKIQRTQQEDSAVYLCASSLDRGDTQYFGPGTRLTVL.

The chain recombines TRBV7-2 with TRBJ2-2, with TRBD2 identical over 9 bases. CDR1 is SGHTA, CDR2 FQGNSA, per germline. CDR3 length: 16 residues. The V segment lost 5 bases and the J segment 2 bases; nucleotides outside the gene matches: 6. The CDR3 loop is CASSLSLAGNTGELFF. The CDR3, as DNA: TGTGCCAGCAGCCTCTCACTAGCGGGCAACACCGGGGAGCTGTTTTTT.

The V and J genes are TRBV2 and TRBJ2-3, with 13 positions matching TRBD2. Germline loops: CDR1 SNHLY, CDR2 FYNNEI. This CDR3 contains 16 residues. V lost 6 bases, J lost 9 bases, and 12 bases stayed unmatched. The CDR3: CASRIMDGTSGITQYF. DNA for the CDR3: TGTGCCAGCAGAATAATGGACGGGACTAGCGGGATAACGCAGTATTTT.

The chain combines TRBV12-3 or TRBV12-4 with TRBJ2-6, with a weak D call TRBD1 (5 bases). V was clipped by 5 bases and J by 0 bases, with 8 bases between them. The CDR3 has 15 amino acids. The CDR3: CASSQGISGANVLTF. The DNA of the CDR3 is TGTGCCAGCAGTCAGGGCATCTCTGGGGCCAACGTCCTGACTTTC.

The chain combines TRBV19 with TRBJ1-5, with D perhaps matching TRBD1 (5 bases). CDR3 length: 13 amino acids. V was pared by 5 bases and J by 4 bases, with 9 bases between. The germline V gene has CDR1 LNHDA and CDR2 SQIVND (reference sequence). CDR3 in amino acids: CASSRRENQPQHF. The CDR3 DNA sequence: TGTGCCAGTAGTCGCAGGGAGAATCAGCCCCAGCATTTT. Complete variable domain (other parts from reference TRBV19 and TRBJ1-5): DGGITQSPKYLFRKEGQNVTLSCEQNLNHDAMYWYRQDPGQGLRLIYYSQIVNDFQKGDIAEGYSVSREKKESFPLTVTSAQKNPTAFYLCASSRRENQPQHFGDGTRLSIL.

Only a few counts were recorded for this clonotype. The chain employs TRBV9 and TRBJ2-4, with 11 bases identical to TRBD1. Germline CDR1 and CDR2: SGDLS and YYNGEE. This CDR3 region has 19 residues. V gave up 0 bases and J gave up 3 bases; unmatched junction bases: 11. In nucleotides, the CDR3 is TGTGCCAGCAGCGTAGGGGGACAGGGGGTTGAGTATAGCAAAAACATTCAGTACTTC. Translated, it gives CASSVGGQGVEYSKNIQYF.

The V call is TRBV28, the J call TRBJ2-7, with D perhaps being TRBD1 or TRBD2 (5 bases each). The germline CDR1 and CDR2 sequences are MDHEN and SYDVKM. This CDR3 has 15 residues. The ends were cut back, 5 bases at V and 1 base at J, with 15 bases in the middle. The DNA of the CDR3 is TGTGCCAGCAGTCGCTCGGGACCGAAATCCTACGAGCAGTACTTC. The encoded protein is CASSRSGPKSYEQYF.

CDR3 sequence (DNA): TGCAGTGCAGATACTAGCGGGGCCTACGAGCAGTACTTC. This gives the protein CSADTSGAYEQYF. The chain has TRBV20-1 and TRBJ2-7; 10 bases fit TRBD2. The CDR3 runs 13 residues. CDR1 and CDR2 from the germline V gene are DFQATT and SNEGSKA (reference sequence). V trimming: 6 bases; J trimming: 2 bases; junction bases outside the gene matches: 4.

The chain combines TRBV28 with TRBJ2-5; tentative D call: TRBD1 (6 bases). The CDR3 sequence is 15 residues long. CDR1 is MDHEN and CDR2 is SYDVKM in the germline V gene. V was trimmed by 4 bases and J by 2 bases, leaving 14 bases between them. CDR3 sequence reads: CASSSNRVPQETQYF. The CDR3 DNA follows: TGTGCCAGCAGTTCCAACAGGGTTCCACAAGAGACCCAGTACTTC.

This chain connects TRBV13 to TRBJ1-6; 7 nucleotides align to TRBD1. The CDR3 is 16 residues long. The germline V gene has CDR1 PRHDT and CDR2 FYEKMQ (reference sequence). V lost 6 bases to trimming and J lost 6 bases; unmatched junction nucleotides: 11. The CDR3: CASRRYRGAPNSPLHF. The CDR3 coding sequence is TGTGCCAGCAGACGTTACAGGGGCGCCCCTAATTCACCCCTCCACTTT.

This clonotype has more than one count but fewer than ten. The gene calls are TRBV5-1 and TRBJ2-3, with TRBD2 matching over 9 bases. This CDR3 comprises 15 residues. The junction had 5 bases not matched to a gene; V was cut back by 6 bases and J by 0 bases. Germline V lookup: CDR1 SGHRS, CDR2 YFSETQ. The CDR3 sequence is CASKRTSESTDTQYF. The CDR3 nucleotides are TGCGCCAGCAAACGGACTAGCGAAAGCACAGATACGCAGTATTTT.

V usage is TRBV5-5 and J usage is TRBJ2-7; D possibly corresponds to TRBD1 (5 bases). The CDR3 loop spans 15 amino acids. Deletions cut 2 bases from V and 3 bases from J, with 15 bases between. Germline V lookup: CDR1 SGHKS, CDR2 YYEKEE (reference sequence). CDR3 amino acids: CASSFAGLQGYEQYF. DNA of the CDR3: TGTGCCAGCAGCTTCGCAGGGCTCCAGGGCTACGAGCAGTACTTC. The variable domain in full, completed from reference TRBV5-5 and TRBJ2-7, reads DAGVTQSPTHLIKTRGQQVTLRCSPISGHKSVSWYQQVLGQGPQFIFQYYEKEERGRGNFPDRFSARQFPNYSSELNVNALLLGDSALYLCASSFAGLQGYEQYFGPGTRLTVT.

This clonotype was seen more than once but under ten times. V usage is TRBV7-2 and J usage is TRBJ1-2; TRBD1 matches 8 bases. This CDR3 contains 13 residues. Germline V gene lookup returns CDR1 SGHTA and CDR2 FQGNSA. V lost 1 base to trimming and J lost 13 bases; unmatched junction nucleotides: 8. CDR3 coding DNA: TGTGCCAGCAGCTTAGGACAGGGGTGGATCGGCACCTTC. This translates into CASSLGQGWIGTF.

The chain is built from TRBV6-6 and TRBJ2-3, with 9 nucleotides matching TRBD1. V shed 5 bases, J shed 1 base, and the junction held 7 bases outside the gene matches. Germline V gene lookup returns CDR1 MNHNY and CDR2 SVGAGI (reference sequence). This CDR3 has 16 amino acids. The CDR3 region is CASSRQRDRGTDTQYF. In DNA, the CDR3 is TGTGCCAGCAGTCGACAGCGGGACAGGGGCACAGATACGCAGTATTTT.

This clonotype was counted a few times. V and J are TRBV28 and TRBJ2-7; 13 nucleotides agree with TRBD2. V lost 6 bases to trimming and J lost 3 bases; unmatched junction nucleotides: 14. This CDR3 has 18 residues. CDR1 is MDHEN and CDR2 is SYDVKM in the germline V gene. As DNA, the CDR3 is TGTGCCAGCAGCTTAAACGGACTAGCGGGAGCTTCCATCTACGAGCAGTACTTC. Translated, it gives CASSLNGLAGASIYEQYF.

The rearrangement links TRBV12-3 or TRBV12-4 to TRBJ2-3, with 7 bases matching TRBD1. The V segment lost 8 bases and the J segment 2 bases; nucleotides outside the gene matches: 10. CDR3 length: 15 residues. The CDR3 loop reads CASLMDRRPTDTQYF. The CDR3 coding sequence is TGTGCCAGCCTCATGGACAGGCGTCCCACAGATACGCAGTATTTT.

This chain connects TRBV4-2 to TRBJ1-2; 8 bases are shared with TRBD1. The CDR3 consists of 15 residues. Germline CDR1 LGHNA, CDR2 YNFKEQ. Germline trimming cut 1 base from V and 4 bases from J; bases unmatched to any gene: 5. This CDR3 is CASSQADGQGYGYTF. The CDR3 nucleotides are TGTGCCAGCAGCCAAGCCGACGGACAGGGCTATGGCTACACCTTC.

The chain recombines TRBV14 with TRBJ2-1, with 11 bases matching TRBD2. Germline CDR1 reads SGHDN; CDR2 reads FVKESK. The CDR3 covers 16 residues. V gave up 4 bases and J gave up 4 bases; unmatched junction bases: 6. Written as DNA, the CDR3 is TGTGCCAGCAGCCCAGCTAGCGGGAGGTCATACAATGAGCAGTTCTTC. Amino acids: CASSPASGRSYNEQFF.

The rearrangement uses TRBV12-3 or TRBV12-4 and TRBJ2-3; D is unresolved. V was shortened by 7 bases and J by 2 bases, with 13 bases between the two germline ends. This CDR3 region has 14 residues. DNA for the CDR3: TGTGCCAGCAAAGGCGGAACCCCCACAGATACGCAGTATTTT. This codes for CASKGGTPTDTQYF.